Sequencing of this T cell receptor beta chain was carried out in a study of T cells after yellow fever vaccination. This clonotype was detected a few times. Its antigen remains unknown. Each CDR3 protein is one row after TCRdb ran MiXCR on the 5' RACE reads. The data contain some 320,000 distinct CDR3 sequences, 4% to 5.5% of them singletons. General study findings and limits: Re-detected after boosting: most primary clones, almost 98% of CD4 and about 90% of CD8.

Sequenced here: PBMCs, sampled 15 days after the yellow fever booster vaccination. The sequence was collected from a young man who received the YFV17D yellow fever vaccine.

The CDR3 DNA reads TGTGCCAGCAGCCAAGAAGTAGGACTCCAAGAGACCCAGTACTTC. Translation: CASSQEVGLQETQYF. The chain recombines TRBV4-2 with TRBJ2-5; D might be TRBD2 (5 bases). This CDR3 is 15 amino acids long. Trimming removed 0 bases from V and 1 base from J, with 9 bases in between. Germline V lookup: CDR1 LGHNA, CDR2 YNFKEQ.